What follows are 18 T cell receptor beta chains derived from one specimen sequenced in a study of T cell repertoires in cytomegalovirus infection. One entry per CDR3 protein, called by TCRdb with MiXCR from the reads. The profile shows 170,000 or so distinct CDR3 sequences, about a sixth of them singletons. Material for sequencing was CD8+ T cells from PBMCs. The receptor source for this set is a human donor in good health (CMV status not recorded). Some clones in this sample may be carry-over from other donors' samples.

This clonotype has a handful of counts. J is TRBJ1-5 and V is TRBV4-3; the D gene is possibly TRBD1 (5 bases). Trimming shortened V by 0 bases and J by 6 bases, and 12 bases separated the two germline ends. Germline lookup yields CDR1 LGHNA and CDR2 YSLEER. The CDR3 totals 15 residues. Here the CDR3 reads CASSQDGGTAQPQHF. The CDR3 coding sequence is TGCGCCAGCAGCCAAGATGGGGGAACCGCTCAGCCCCAGCATTTT.

This clonotype has ten or more counts. The chain couples TRBV4-2 to TRBJ1-1, with D unresolved. Germline CDR1 reads LGHNA; CDR2 reads YNFKEQ. The V end lost 1 base, the J end lost 6 bases, and 15 bases lay between the germline ends. This CDR3 has 15 residues. CDR3 in DNA: TGTGCCAGCAGCCAAGTACAGCAGGACGCAGCTGAAGCTTTCTTT. This sequence encodes CASSQVQQDAAEAFF.

This clonotype was observed a handful of times. The rearrangement uses TRBV4-3 and TRBJ2-3; 12 bases are a match to TRBD2. The CDR3 is 16 residues long. Trimming at V came to 3 bases and at J to 2 bases, leaving 3 bases not matched to a gene. Germline-derived CDR1 and CDR2 are LGHNA and YSLEER. The CDR3 protein is CASSQTSGGLTDTQYF. In DNA form, the CDR3 reads TGCGCCAGCAGCCAGACTAGCGGGGGACTCACAGATACGCAGTATTTT.

This CDR3 is CSAPGTGPYEQYF. DNA for the CDR3: TGCAGTGCCCCCGGGACAGGACCCTACGAGCAGTACTTC. The V call is TRBV20-1, the J call TRBJ2-7; 8 bases match TRBD1. The germline V gene encodes CDR1 DFQATT and CDR2 SNEGSKA (reference sequence). J lost 2 bases, V lost 6 bases, and 6 bases had no gene match. The CDR3 has 13 residues.

The V and J genes are TRBV2 and TRBJ1-1; 7 bases align to TRBD1. CDR3 length: 13 amino acids. Losses at the gene ends were 6 bases for V and 6 bases for J; bases not matched to a gene: 7. Germline CDR1 reads SNHLY; CDR2 reads FYNNEI. The CDR3: CASSETGMPEAFF. The CDR3 DNA follows: TGTGCCAGCAGCGAGACAGGGATGCCTGAAGCTTTCTTT. Based on the CDR3 plus reference TRBV2 and TRBJ1-1, the full variable domain is EPEVTQTPSHQVTQMGQEVILRCVPISNHLYFYWYRQILGQKVEFLVSFYNNEISEKSEIFDDQFSVERPDGSNFTLKIRSTKLEDSAMYFCASSETGMPEAFFGQGTRLTVV.

V is TRBV12-3 or TRBV12-4 and J is TRBJ1-2, with 10 bases identical to TRBD1. The CDR3 extends over 18 amino acids. V shed 6 bases and J 10 bases; nucleotides not matched to a gene: 23. CDR3 protein: CASRGAPTGGLPTRDYTF. Here the CDR3 DNA reads TGTGCCAGCAGGGGAGCTCCGACAGGGGGCCTTCCTACCCGGGACTACACCTTC.

CDR3 loop: CASSLGTRGGDEQYF. The CDR3 nucleotides read TGTGCCAGCAGCTTAGGAACGAGGGGCGGCGACGAGCAGTACTTC. The chain couples TRBV7-6 to TRBJ2-7; tentatively, D is TRBD1 or TRBD2 (5 bases each). Germline CDR1 and CDR2: SGHVS and FNYEAQ. Trimming took off 1 base at V and 5 bases at J, with 15 bases between the two ends. The CDR3 consists of 15 residues.

The V gene is TRBV2, the J gene TRBJ2-1; 7 bases match TRBD1. CDR3 length: 14 amino acids. Germline values: CDR1 SNHLY, CDR2 FYNNEI. The junction had 11 bases not matched to a gene; V was cut back by 11 bases and J by 4 bases. The chain's CDR3 is CACPRDSFYNEQFF. In DNA, the CDR3 is TGTGCCTGCCCCCGGGACAGCTTTTACAATGAGCAGTTCTTC.

This clonotype was counted a few times. The rearrangement joins TRBV7-2 to TRBJ2-2; D remains ambiguous. The CDR3 covers 13 residues. The ends were cut back, 4 bases at V and 4 bases at J, with 7 bases in the middle. Germline CDR1 is SGHTA and CDR2 is FQGNSA. CDR3 region: CASSSGPTGELFF. In DNA form, the CDR3 reads TGTGCCAGCAGCTCCGGACCCACCGGGGAGCTGTTTTTT.

The rearrangement links TRBV11-2 to TRBJ2-1; 11 nucleotides align to TRBD2. V dropped 4 bases and J dropped 4; count of bases not matched to a gene: 15. CDR3 length: 19 amino acids. Germline V CDR1 and CDR2: SGHAT, FQNNGV. The chain's CDR3 is CASSSGLAGQRGNYNEQFF. The CDR3 coding sequence is TGTGCCAGCAGCTCCGGACTAGCGGGCCAAAGGGGTAATTACAATGAGCAGTTCTTC.

A few counts support this clonotype. The chain links TRBV28 to TRBJ1-3; no reliable D call. The germline V gene has CDR1 MDHEN and CDR2 SYDVKM. The CDR3 spans 13 residues. V lost 3 bases and J lost 3, with 6 bases in between. The CDR3 protein is CASSFTSGNTIYF. The CDR3 nucleotides read TGTGCCAGCAGTTTCACTAGTGGAAACACCATATATTTT.

Concerning this clonotype: A read error is possible here, since a much larger clone lies one base away. The chain employs TRBV5-5 and TRBJ1-1; D uncertain. CDR3 size: 13 residues. The germline V gene has CDR1 SGHKS and CDR2 YYEKEE (reference sequence). Trimming cost V 2 bases and J 1 base, with 6 bases left between them. DNA of the CDR3: TGTGCCAGCAGCTTATTCGAGAACACTGAAGCTTTCTTT. Residues: CASSLFENTEAFF.

Note on this clonotype: With a much larger clone just one base away, this may be a read error. The chain recombines TRBV7-2 with TRBJ2-3; TRBD1 might be the D (7 bases). The length of the CDR3 is 17 residues. From germline, CDR1 is SGHTA and CDR2 FQGNSA. The CDR3 loop reads CASSYLEEGAETDTRYF. In DNA, the CDR3 is TGTGCCAGCAGCTACCTGGAGGAGGGGGCGGAAACAGATACGCGGTATTTT.

The chain recombines TRBV28 with TRBJ2-7, with 7 nucleotides matching TRBD1. Germline loops: CDR1 MDHEN, CDR2 SYDVKM. J was trimmed by 5 bases and V by 4 bases; bases with no gene match: 11. This CDR3 has 15 amino acids. The CDR3 DNA follows: TGTGCCAGCAGTTATGGTAACAGGGGTGTGGACGAGCAGTACTTC. It yields the protein CASSYGNRGVDEQYF.

This clonotype showed up many times. The J gene is TRBJ2-7, the V gene TRBV7-2; perhaps TRBD2 as D (5 bases). Germline CDR1 SGHTA, CDR2 FQGNSA. V was pared by 5 bases and J by 3 bases, with 14 bases between. The CDR3 length is 14 residues. CDR3 residues: CASSGFTGNYEQYF. CDR3 nucleotides: TGTGCCAGCAGCGGATTCACGGGGAACTACGAGCAGTACTTC.

This clonotype has just a few counts. The chain's CDR3 is CASSSTPLIGSYEQYF. In nucleotides, the CDR3 is TGTGCCAGCAGCTCGACCCCTTTGATAGGTTCCTACGAGCAGTACTTC. The V call is TRBV5-6, the J call TRBJ2-7, with unresolved D. V shed 3 bases and J shed 1 base, with 17 bases lying between them. Looked up from germline, CDR1 is SGHDT and CDR2 is YYEEEE. The CDR3 is 16 residues long.

This clonotype turned up a few times. The V call is TRBV7-9, the J call TRBJ1-4; 8 bases are shared with TRBD1. Germline CDR1 SEHNR, CDR2 FQNEAQ (reference sequence). Losses at the gene ends were 5 bases for V and 8 bases for J; bases not matched to a gene: 10. This CDR3 comprises 15 residues. The CDR3 here is CASSPVDRVWEKLFF. CDR3 DNA sequence: TGTGCCAGCAGCCCGGTGGACAGGGTCTGGGAAAAACTGTTTTTT.

This clonotype occurred many times. The chain carries TRBV7-8 and TRBJ2-3, with a possible D match to TRBD2 (6 bases). Trimming removed 4 bases from V and 6 bases from J, with 8 bases in between. The CDR3 is 12 residues long. Germline V gene sequence: CDR1 SGHVS, CDR2 FQNEAQ. CDR3 sequence reads: CASSSLADTQYF. CDR3 nucleotide sequence: TGTGCCAGCAGCTCCCTAGCGGATACGCAGTATTTT.